These T cell receptor beta chains were read from a single sample in a study of identical twins. TCRdb ran MiXCR on the 5' RACE reads and lists one entry per CDR3 protein. Among 640,000 or so distinct CDR3 sequences listed, 6% to 6.5% were seen once. Sequencing was done on a sample of naive T cells sorted from blood. These receptors all come from a man aged 18 to 30 in good health. The CDR3 runs from the conserved cysteine through the conserved F or W. The order of the fields is V gene, J gene, CDR3 protein.

>TRBV25-1|TRBJ2-1
CASRDTGLAGYEQFF
>TRBV4-2|TRBJ2-7
CASSQDLGRAREQYF
>TRBV6-6|TRBJ2-3
CATNAGGTDTQYF
>TRBV5-1|TRBJ2-3
CASSLDLATVDTQYF
>TRBV11-1|TRBJ2-1
CASSGLAGRDEQFF
>TRBV6-5|TRBJ2-1
CASSLSSGFEQFF
>TRBV5-6|TRBJ2-2
CASSLLPDTGELFF
>TRBV19|TRBJ1-1
CASTIPGAAMRTEAFF
>TRBV28|TRBJ2-1
CASKHWTQSNNEQFF
>TRBV5-1|TRBJ2-4
CASSSPGETKNIQYF
>TRBV5-1|TRBJ2-1
CASSSPGRSSYNEQFF
>TRBV7-9|TRBJ2-1
CASSLVGPQQFF
>TRBV11-2|TRBJ2-3
CASSSLGHTDTQYF
>TRBV20-1|TRBJ2-5
CSAREGTSGIPPLETQYF
>TRBV7-6|TRBJ2-7
CASSASTRDRVGEQYF
>TRBV18|TRBJ2-3
CASSPASGSTDTQYF
>TRBV5-1|TRBJ2-5
CASSLALSKETQYF
>TRBV12-3/TRBV12-4|TRBJ1-5
CASSPDQGQPQHF
>TRBV30|TRBJ2-7
CASPGDAVSSYEQYF
>TRBV5-1|TRBJ2-7
CASSPYGALYEQYF
>TRBV15|TRBJ2-1
CATSRGLGNEQFF
>TRBV29-1|TRBJ1-1
CSFSRDLEAFF
>TRBV29-1|TRBJ2-7
CSSGGGNRRREALQYF
>TRBV5-5|TRBJ2-1
CASTLAERGEQFF
>TRBV18|TRBJ2-1
CASSPGTFYNEQFF
>TRBV2|TRBJ2-5
CASTAAPRETQYF